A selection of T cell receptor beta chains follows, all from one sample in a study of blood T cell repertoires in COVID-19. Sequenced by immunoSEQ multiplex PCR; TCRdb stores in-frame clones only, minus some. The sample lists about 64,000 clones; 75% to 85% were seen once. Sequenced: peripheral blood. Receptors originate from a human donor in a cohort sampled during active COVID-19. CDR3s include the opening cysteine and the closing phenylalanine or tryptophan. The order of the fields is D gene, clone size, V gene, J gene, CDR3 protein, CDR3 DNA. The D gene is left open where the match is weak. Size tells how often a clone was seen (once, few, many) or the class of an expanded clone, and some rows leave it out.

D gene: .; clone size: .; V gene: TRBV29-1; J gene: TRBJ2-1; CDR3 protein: CSVRILTAEQFF; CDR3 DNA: TGCAGCGTTCGCATATTGACAGCCGAGCAGTTCTTC
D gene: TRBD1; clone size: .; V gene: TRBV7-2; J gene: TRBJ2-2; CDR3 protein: CASSPAGQGNTGELFF; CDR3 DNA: TGTGCCAGCAGCCCAGCCGGACAGGGGAACACCGGGGAGCTGTTTTTT
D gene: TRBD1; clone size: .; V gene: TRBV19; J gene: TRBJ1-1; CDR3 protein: CASSARTGPMNTEAFF; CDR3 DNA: TGTGCCAGTAGTGCTCGGACAGGCCCGATGAACACTGAAGCTTTCTTT
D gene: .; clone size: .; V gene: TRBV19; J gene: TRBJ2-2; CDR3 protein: CASRLGQGRTGELFF; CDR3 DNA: TGTGCCAGCAGACTGGGGCAGGGTCGCACCGGGGAGCTGTTTTTT
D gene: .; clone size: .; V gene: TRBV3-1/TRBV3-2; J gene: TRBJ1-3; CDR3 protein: CASSQAEVSGNTIYF; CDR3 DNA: TGTGCCAGCAGCCAAGCTGAGGTTTCTGGAAACACCATATATTTT
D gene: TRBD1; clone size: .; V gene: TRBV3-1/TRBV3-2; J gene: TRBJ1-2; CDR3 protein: CASSEGTVGYTF; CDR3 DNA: TGTGCCAGCAGTGAAGGGACAGTCGGCTACACCTTC
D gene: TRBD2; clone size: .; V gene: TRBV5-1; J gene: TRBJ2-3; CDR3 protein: CASSLPAGGGTDTQYF; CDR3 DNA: TGCGCCAGCAGCTTGCCCGCGGGGGGGGGCACAGATACGCAGTATTTT
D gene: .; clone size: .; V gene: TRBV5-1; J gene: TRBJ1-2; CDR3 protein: CASSLEGDYGYTF; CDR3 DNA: TGCGCCAGCAGCTTGGAAGGAGACTATGGCTACACCTTC
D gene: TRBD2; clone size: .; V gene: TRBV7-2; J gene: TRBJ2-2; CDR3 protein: CASSPSGANTGELFF; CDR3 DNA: TGTGCCAGCAGCCCTAGCGGGGCGAACACCGGGGAGCTGTTTTTT
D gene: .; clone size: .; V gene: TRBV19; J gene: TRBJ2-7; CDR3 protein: CASSKESGGRNYEQYF; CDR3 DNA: TGTGCCAGTAGTAAGGAGTCAGGGGGGCGTAATTACGAGCAGTACTTC
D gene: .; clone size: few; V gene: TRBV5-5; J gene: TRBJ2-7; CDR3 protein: CASSLGFGLGGRYEQYF; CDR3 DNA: TGTGCCAGCAGCTTGGGGTTTGGCTTAGGGGGTCGGTACGAGCAGTACTTC
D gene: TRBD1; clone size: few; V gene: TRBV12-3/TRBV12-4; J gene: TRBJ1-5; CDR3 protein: CASSLSGDREAIF; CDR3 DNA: TGTGCCAGCAGTTTGAGTGGAGACAGGGAGGCTATTTTT
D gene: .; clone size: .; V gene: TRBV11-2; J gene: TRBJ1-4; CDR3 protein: CASSRRQTVSEKLFF; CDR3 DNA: TGTGCCAGCAGCCGGAGACAGACAGTTAGTGAAAAACTGTTTTTT
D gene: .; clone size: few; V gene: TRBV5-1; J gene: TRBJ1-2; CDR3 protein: CASSPGVSGLSDYTF; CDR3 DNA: TGCGCCAGCAGCCCGGGGGTCAGCGGGCTATCTGACTACACCTTC
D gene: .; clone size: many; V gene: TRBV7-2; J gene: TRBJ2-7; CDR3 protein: CASSLAPFYEQYF; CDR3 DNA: TGTGCCAGCAGCTTAGCCCCGTTCTACGAGCAGTACTTC
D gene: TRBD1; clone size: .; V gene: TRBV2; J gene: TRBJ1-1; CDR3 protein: CASRRTWDRGNPEAFF; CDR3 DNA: TGTGCCAGCAGACGTACCTGGGACAGGGGGAACCCTGAAGCTTTCTTT
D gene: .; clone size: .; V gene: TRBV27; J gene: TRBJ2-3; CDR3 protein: CASSPQGRRTDTQYF; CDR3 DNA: TGTGCCAGCAGTCCCCAGGGGCGGAGGACAGATACGCAGTATTTT
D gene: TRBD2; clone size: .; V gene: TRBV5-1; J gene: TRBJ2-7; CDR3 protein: CASSSDNGLAYEQYF; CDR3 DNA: TGCGCCAGCAGCTCAGACAATGGACTAGCCTACGAGCAGTACTTC
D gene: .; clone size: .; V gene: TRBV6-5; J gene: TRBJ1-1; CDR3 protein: CASSYSSVAGTEAFF; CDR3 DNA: TGTGCCAGCAGTTACTCCTCAGTGGCAGGGACTGAAGCTTTCTTT
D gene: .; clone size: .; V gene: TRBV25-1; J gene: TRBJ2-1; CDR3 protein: CASSEVTVINEQFF; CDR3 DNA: TGTGCCAGCAGTGAAGTAACAGTAATCAATGAGCAGTTCTTC
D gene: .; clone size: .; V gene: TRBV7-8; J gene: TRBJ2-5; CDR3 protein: CASRPHRGAETQYF; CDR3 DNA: TGTGCCAGCAGACCTCATCGGGGAGCAGAGACCCAGTACTTC
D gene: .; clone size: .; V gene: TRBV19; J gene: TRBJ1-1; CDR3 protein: CATKTRTQNTEAFF; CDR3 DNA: TGTGCCACCAAGACGAGGACACAGAACACTGAAGCTTTCTTT
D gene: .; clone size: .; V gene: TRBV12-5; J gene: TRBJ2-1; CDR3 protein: CASGLLLTGLSYNEQFF; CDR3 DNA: TGTGCTAGTGGACTACTTCTAACAGGGTTATCCTACAATGAGCAGTTCTTC
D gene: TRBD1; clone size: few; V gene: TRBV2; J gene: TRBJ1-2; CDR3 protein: CASDDREYGYTF; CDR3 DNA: TGTGCCAGCGACGACAGGGAATATGGCTACACCTTC
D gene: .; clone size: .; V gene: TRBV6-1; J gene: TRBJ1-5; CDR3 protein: CASSEGGGPQPQHF; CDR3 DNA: TGTGCCAGCAGTGAAGGGGGAGGACCCCAGCCCCAGCATTTT
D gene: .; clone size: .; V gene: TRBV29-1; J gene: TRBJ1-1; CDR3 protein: CSSTRGYGTEAFF; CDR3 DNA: TGCAGCTCTACAAGGGGATACGGCACTGAAGCTTTCTTT
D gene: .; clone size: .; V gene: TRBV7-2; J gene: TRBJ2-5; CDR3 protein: CASRTNAGPETQYF; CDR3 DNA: TGTGCCAGCAGGACCAATGCGGGGCCCGAGACCCAGTACTTC
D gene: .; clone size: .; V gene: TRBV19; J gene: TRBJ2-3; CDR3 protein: CASSIRTSTDTQYF; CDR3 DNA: TGTGCCAGTAGTATCCGGACTAGCACAGATACGCAGTATTTT
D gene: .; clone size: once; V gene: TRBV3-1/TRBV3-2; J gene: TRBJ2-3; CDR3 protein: CASSPAGATDTQYF; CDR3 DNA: TGTGCCAGCAGCCCAGCAGGGGCGACAGATACGCAGTATTTT
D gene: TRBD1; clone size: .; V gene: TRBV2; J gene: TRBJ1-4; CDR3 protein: CASSADRLNEKLFF; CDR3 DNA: TGTGCCAGCAGCGCGGACAGGTTAAATGAAAAACTGTTTTTT
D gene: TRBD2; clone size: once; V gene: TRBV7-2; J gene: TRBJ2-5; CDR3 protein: CASSVRQAGAAGAQYF; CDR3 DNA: TGTGCCAGCAGCGTTCGTCAGGCCGGGGCAGCGGGGGCTCAGTACTTC
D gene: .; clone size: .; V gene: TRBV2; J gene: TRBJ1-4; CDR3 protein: CASSVPGPGVEKLFF; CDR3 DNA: TGTGCCAGCAGTGTTCCGGGGCCGGGGGTTGAAAAACTGTTTTTT
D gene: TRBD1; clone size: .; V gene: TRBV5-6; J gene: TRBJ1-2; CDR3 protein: CASSFQDRRDGYTF; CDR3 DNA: TGTGCCAGCAGCTTCCAGGACAGGCGGGACGGCTACACCTTC
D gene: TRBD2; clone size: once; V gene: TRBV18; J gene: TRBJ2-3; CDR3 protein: CASLDGGGGDTQYF; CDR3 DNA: TGTGCCAGCCTAGACGGAGGCGGGGGAGATACGCAGTATTTT
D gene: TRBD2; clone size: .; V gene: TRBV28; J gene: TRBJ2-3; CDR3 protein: CASSFSRPTSGGARTDTQYF; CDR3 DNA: TGTGCCAGCAGTTTTTCCAGACCGACTAGCGGGGGGGCTCGCACAGATACGCAGTATTTT
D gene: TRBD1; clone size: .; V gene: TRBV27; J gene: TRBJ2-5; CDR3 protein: CASSPGTGETQYF; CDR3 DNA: TGTGCCAGCAGTCCCGGGACAGGGGAGACCCAGTACTTC
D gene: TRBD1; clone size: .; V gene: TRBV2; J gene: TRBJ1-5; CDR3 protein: CASSGTGGTQPQHF; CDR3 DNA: TGTGCCAGCAGCGGTACAGGGGGCACCCAGCCCCAGCATTTT
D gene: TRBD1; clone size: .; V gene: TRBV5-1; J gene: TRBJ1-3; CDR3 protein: CASSQGDLNTIYF; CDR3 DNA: TGCGCCAGCAGTCAGGGGGACCTGAACACCATATATTTT
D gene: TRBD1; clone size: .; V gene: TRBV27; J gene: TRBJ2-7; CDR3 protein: CASLWDRGRVYSYEQYF; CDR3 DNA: TGTGCCAGTCTCTGGGACAGGGGGCGCGTTTACTCCTACGAGCAGTACTTC
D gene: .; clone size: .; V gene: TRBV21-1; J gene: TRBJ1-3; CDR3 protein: CASSKEKHSGNTIYF; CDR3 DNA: TGTGCCAGCAGCAAAGAGAAACACTCTGGAAACACCATATATTTT
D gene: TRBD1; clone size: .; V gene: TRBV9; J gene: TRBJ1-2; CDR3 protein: CASSVRDRALGYTF; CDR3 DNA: TGTGCCAGCAGCGTTCGAGACAGGGCGCTAGGCTACACCTTC
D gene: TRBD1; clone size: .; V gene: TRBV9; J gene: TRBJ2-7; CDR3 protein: CASSERRDSMSYEQYF; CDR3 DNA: TGTGCCAGCAGCGAACGCCGGGACAGCATGTCCTACGAGCAGTACTTC
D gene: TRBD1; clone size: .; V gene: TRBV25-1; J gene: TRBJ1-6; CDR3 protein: CASSEYGTGDSPLHF; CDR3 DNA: TGTGCCAGCAGTGAATATGGGACAGGGGATTCACCCCTCCACTTT
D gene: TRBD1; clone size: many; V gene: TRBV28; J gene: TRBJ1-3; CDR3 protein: CASGTGRNTIYF; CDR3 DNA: TGTGCCAGTGGGACAGGGAGAAACACCATATATTTT
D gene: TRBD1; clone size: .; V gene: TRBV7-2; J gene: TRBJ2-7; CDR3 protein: CASSLDGTGSYEQYF; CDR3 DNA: TGTGCCAGCAGCTTAGATGGGACAGGGTCCTACGAGCAGTACTTC
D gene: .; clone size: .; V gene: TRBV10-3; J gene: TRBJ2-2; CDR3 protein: CAIGPERNTGELFF; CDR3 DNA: TGTGCCATCGGGCCAGAGAGGAACACCGGGGAGCTGTTTTTT
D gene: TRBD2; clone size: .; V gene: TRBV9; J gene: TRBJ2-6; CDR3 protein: CASSVVPSGGKGGANVLTF; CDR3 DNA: TGTGCCAGCAGCGTAGTACCTAGCGGGGGAAAAGGTGGGGCCAACGTCCTGACTTTC
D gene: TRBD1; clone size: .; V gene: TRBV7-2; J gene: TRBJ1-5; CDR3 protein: CASRPVTGAFQPQHF; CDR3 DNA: TGTGCCAGCAGGCCCGTGACAGGGGCTTTTCAGCCCCAGCATTTT
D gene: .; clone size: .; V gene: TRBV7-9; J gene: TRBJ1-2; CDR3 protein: CASSLPGRDGYTF; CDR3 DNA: TGTGCCAGCAGCTTACCGGGGAGGGATGGCTACACCTTC
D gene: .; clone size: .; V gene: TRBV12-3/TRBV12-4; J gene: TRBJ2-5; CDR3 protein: CASSYAVQETQYF; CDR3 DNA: TGTGCCAGCAGTTATGCAGTCCAAGAGACCCAGTACTTC
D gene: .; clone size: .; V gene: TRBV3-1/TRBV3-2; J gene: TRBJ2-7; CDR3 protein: CASSQSVRTTYEQYF; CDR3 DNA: TGTGCCAGCAGCCAATCCGTACGGACAACCTACGAGCAGTACTTC
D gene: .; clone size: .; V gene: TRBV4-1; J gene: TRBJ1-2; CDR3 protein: CASSPRGADYGYTF; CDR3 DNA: TGCGCCAGCAGCCCTCGGGGGGCAGACTATGGCTACACCTTC
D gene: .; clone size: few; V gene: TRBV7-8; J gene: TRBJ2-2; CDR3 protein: CASSLASRGTGELFF; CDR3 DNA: TGTGCCAGCAGCTTAGCGAGCAGGGGCACCGGGGAGCTGTTTTTT
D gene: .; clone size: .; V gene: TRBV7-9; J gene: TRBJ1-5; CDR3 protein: CASSAWTDYQPQHF; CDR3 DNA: TGTGCCAGCAGCGCCTGGACAGATTATCAGCCCCAGCATTTT
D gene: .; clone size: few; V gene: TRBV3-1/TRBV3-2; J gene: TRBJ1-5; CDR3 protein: CASSPTGSNQPQHF; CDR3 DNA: TGTGCCAGCAGCCCAACAGGGAGCAATCAGCCCCAGCATTTT
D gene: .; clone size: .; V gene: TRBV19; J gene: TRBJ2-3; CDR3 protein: CASTQGPSTDTQYF; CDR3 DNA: TGTGCCAGTACCCAGGGGCCAAGCACAGATACGCAGTATTTT
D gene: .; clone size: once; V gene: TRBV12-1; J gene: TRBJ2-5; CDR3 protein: CASSFPRWRGEDGETQYF; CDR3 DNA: TGTGCCAGCAGCTTTCCCCGCTGGCGGGGGGAGGATGGGGAGACCCAGTACTTC
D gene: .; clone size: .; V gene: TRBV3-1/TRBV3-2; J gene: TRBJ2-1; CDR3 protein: CASSRYSGSSYNEQFF; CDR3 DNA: TGTGCCAGCAGCCGATACAGCGGAAGCTCCTACAATGAGCAGTTCTTC
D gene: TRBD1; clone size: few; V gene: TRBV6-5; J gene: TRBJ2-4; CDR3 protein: CASSFSPGQGIQYF; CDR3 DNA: TGTGCCAGCAGTTTCTCACCGGGACAGGGAATTCAGTACTTC